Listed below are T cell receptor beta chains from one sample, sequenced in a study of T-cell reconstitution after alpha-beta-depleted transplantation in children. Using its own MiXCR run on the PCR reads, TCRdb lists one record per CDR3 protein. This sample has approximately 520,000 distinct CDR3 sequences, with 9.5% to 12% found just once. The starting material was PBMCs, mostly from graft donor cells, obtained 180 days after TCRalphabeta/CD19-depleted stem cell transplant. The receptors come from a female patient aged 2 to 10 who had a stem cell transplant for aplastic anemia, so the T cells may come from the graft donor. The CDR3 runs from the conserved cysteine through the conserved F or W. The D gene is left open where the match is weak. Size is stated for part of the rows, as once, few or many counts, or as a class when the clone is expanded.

CASSARQEWNSPLHF	TGTGCCAGCAGTGCGCGACAGGAATGGAATTCACCCCTCCACTTT	.	TRBJ1-6	.	TRBV6-1
CASSLQGPETQYF	TGCGCCAGCAGCTTGCAGGGGCCGGAGACCCAGTACTTC	.	TRBJ2-5	.	TRBV5-1
CASSHRTGDEQYF	TGTGCCAGCAGCCACCGGACAGGGGACGAGCAGTACTTC	.	TRBJ2-7	TRBD1	TRBV5-4
CASSVFGETQYF	TGTGCCAGCAGTGTTTTCGGAGAGACCCAGTACTTC	.	TRBJ2-5	.	TRBV28
CASSYRLAGSYEQYF	TGCGCCAGCAGCTATAGACTAGCGGGATCCTACGAGCAGTACTTC	.	TRBJ2-7	TRBD2	TRBV5-1
CASSNRLAGKEETQYF	TGTGCCAGCAGCAATAGACTAGCGGGGAAAGAAGAGACCCAGTACTTC	few	TRBJ2-5	TRBD2	TRBV27
CSVERGGSYNEQFF	TGCAGCGTGGAAAGGGGGGGCTCCTACAATGAGCAGTTCTTC	few	TRBJ2-1	.	TRBV29-1
CASSQPPGEAEQFF	TGCGCCAGCAGCCAGCCCCCGGGGGAAGCTGAGCAGTTCTTC	.	TRBJ2-1	.	TRBV4-1
CASSLEVGAEYEQYF	TGTGCCAGCAGCTTAGAGGTGGGGGCAGAATACGAGCAGTACTTC	few	TRBJ2-7	.	TRBV7-8
CASSFPPNYEQYF	TGTGCCAGCAGTTTCCCCCCAAACTACGAGCAGTACTTC	many	TRBJ2-7	.	TRBV12-3/TRBV12-4
CASRPGQGNYGYTF	TGTGCCAGTCGGCCGGGACAGGGAAACTATGGCTACACCTTC	few	TRBJ1-2	TRBD1	TRBV5-5
CASSQDLRWDNRDYSGNTIYF	TGTGCCAGCAGCCAAGATCTCCGCTGGGATAACAGGGACTACTCTGGAAACACCATATATTTT	few	TRBJ1-3	.	TRBV14
CASSLDRESPLHF	TGTGCCAGCAGCCTGGACAGGGAATCACCCCTCCACTTT	few	TRBJ1-6	TRBD1	TRBV12-3/TRBV12-4
CASRQGTSSSTDTQYF	TGCGCCAGCAGGCAGGGGACCTCCTCTAGCACAGATACGCAGTATTTT	.	TRBJ2-3	.	TRBV5-1
CASSFRDTSADTQYF	TGTGCCAGCAGTTTCCGGGACACGAGCGCAGATACGCAGTATTTT	many	TRBJ2-3	.	TRBV12-3/TRBV12-4
CASSHGTATSNEKLFF	TGCGCCAGCAGCCACGGGACAGCCACCTCTAATGAAAAACTGTTTTTT	many	TRBJ1-4	TRBD1	TRBV4-3